What follows is one T cell receptor beta chain and its context. This entry comes from a study of blood T cell repertoires in COVID-19. Across the whole study: Sites in the United States, Italy and Spain provided acute and convalescent COVID-19 samples. Sources were T cells, B-cell-depleted T cells, or PBMCs; the material itself was cDNA or gDNA.

Germline CDR1 and CDR2: LGHNA and YSLEER. There are 14 residues in the CDR3. The trim removed 4 bases at V and 4 bases at J, leaving 4 bases unmatched. Original analysis: Nucleated cell counts were estimated from reference gene primer amplification. The protocol was immunoSEQ multiplex PCR, while the TCRdb copy is restricted to in-frame clones and leaves out a portion. That table furnishes V, J and clone size, whereas the DNA furnished D and trimming. The sample holds roughly 220,000 clones, about 88% seen once. The TCR was taken from a woman in her twenties or thirties who had recovered from COVID-19. This sequence joins TRBV4-3 and TRBJ2-1; 7 bases align to TRBD1. Sample: PBMCs or T cells enriched from blood (not recorded which). CDR3 sequence reads: CASSPGTEYNEQFF. CDR3 coding DNA: TGCGCCAGCAGCCCCGGGACAGAGTACAATGAGCAGTTCTTC.